A single sample is the source of the 18 T cell receptor beta chains below, sequenced in a study of T cell clusters in autoimmune cytopenias. One tube held mixed TRB-A and TRB-B primer pools for touch-down PCR. Following a re-call of the multiplex PCR reads, TCRdb has one entry per CDR3 protein and lacks DNA. Across roughly 5,400 distinct CDR3 sequences, the top ten clones capture about 26% of the sample. TRB was amplified from 250 ng of peripheral blood genomic DNA per sample. Input material: peripheral blood. The source of these receptors is a human donor with an autoimmune cytopenia or autoimmune hepatitis (not recorded which).

Considering frequency, this clonotype is medium-sized (0.01 to 0.1%). This rearrangement joins TRBV6-5 to TRBJ2-2; TCRdb indicates TRBD2, and absent DNA this call remains unverified. The CDR3 loop spans 15 amino acids. Germline V lookup: CDR1 MNHEY, CDR2 SVGAGI. CDR3 in amino acids: CASSYGLALTGELFF.

This clonotype is identified as medium-sized from frequency. This chain joins TRBV30 and TRBJ1-6; the TRBD1 assignment by TCRdb is unverifiable without DNA. The CDR3 sequence is 14 residues long. Germline assignment: CDR1 GTSNPN and CDR2 SVGIG (reference sequence). The CDR3 spells CAWTWDRGYSPLHF.

The chain carries TRBV27 and TRBJ1-2; the TCRdb D gene call, TRBD1, has no DNA to confirm it. The CDR3 runs to 16 residues. In germline, CDR1 is MNHEY, CDR2 SMNVEV (reference sequence). The CDR3 sequence is CASSFAARRTAYGYTF.

This clonotype is classed as medium-sized by frequency. The chain recombines TRBV5-1 with TRBJ1-3. CDR3 length: 14 amino acids. Germline CDR1 reads SGHRS; CDR2 reads YFSETQ. The CDR3 spells CASSSQGSGNTIYF.

The rearrangement uses TRBV6-1 and TRBJ2-1. Germline V gene sequence: CDR1 MNHNS, CDR2 SASEGT. The CDR3 loop spans 15 amino acids. This chain's CDR3 is CASSEATFLPVEQFF.

This clonotype is labeled medium-sized based on frequency. The J gene is TRBJ1-1, the V gene TRBV6-5; TCRdb outputs TRBD1, but without DNA this stays unchecked. From germline, CDR1 is MNHEY and CDR2 SVGAGI. This CDR3 spans 15 amino acids. The CDR3 loop is CASSGGWGMNTEAFF.

This clonotype is labeled medium-sized based on frequency. This chain uses TRBV5-6 with TRBJ1-4. The V gene's germline CDR1 is SGHDT and CDR2 YYEEEE. This CDR3 region has 15 residues. CDR3 residues: CASSSSGTADEKLFF.

This clonotype registers medium-sized by frequency. J is TRBJ1-5 and V is TRBV6-5; TCRdb returns TRBD1, unconfirmable since there is no DNA. There are 13 residues in the CDR3. Germline CDR1 and CDR2: MNHEY and SVGAGI. CDR3 amino acids: CASSYTTGQPQHF.

Measured by frequency, this clonotype is medium-sized. The genes are TRBV30 and TRBJ1-4. This CDR3 has 15 residues. CDR1 GTSNPN and CDR2 SVGIG come from the germline V gene (reference sequence). CDR3 sequence reads: CAWNDQGTGGEKLFF.

J is TRBJ1-1 and V is TRBV10-3; TCRdb's D call, TRBD1, is unchecked because there is no DNA. Per the germline V gene, CDR1 is ENHRY and CDR2 is SYGVKD. The CDR3 spans 13 residues. CDR3: CAITPARDTEAFF.

Considering frequency, this clonotype is medium-sized. The chain combines TRBV6-6 with TRBJ1-1; absent DNA, TCRdb's TRBD1 call cannot be checked. Germline CDR1 and CDR2: MNHNY and SVGAGI (reference sequence). The CDR3 contains 14 residues. The CDR3 sequence is CATPGGGEHTEAFF.

The chain recombines TRBV5-8 with TRBJ2-7; TCRdb's D call, TRBD1, is unchecked because there is no DNA. The CDR3 runs to 15 residues. CDR1 and CDR2 from the germline V gene are SGHTS and YDEGEE. CDR3 in amino acids: CASSRGGGYSYEQYF.

The chain combines TRBV6-5 with TRBJ1-1. This CDR3 has 13 residues. CDR1 MNHEY and CDR2 SVGAGI come from the germline V gene. The CDR3 loop reads CASSYLGTTEAFF.

The rearrangement joins TRBV7-9 to TRBJ1-1; TCRdb selects TRBD1, and the lack of DNA leaves this call unchecked. The CDR3 runs to 16 residues. Germline V gene sequence: CDR1 SEHNR, CDR2 FQNEAQ (reference sequence). The CDR3 is CASSLGVTGANTEAFF.

This clonotype is called medium-sized (0.01 to 0.1%) based on its frequency. The chain combines TRBV29-1 with TRBJ2-2. The length of the CDR3 is 12 residues. CDR1 and CDR2 (germline): SQVTM, ANQGSEA. CDR3 in amino acids: CSVLRSTGELFF.

J is TRBJ2-2 and V is TRBV20-1; TCRdb picks TRBD1, but there is no DNA to check that call. The germline V gene encodes CDR1 DFQATT and CDR2 SNEGSKA (reference sequence). The CDR3 is made up of 15 amino acids. The CDR3 loop reads CSAPGRTGNTGELFF.

The chain recombines TRBV7-2 with TRBJ2-7; TCRdb selects TRBD1, and the lack of DNA leaves this call unchecked. Germline V gene data show CDR1 as SGHTA and CDR2 as FQGNSA. The length of the CDR3 is 15 residues. CDR3 sequence: CASSLRDSSRYEQYF.

V and J are TRBV12-5 and TRBJ2-1; the TRBD1 assignment by TCRdb is unverifiable without DNA. CDR1 LGHNT and CDR2 FRNRAP come from the germline V gene. The CDR3 contains 14 residues. The CDR3 loop reads CASGLQGRGNEQFF.